These 8 T cell receptor beta chains came from one sample sequenced in a study of T-cell reconstitution after alpha-beta-depleted transplantation in children. TCRbeta library construction was performed incorporating unique molecular identifiers. TCRdb re-called the PCR reads with MiXCR, one entry per CDR3 protein. The table includes some 150,000 distinct CDR3 sequences, more than 8% detected once. The sample was PBMCs, mostly from graft donor cells, taken 180 days after TCRalphabeta/CD19-depleted stem cell transplant. The receptor source for this set is a female patient aged 2-9 years who had a stem cell transplant for congenital amegakaryocytic thrombocytopenia, so the T cells may come from the graft donor.

This clonotype occurred many times. This may come from a read error, since a much larger clone is one base off. The CDR3 loop is CASSLGVAGDYQQYF. DNA for the CDR3: TGCGCCAGCAGCTTGGGGGTAGCAGGAGACTACCAGCAGTACTTC. This chain connects TRBV5-1 to TRBJ2-7; D possibly corresponds to TRBD2 (5 bases). This CDR3 spans 15 amino acids. CDR1 is SGHRS and CDR2 is YFSETQ in the germline V gene.

The sample holds many counts of this clonotype. This rearrangement joins TRBV5-1 to TRBJ2-5, with 13 bases lining up with TRBD2. CDR3 length: 15 residues. Germline V gene data show CDR1 as SGHRS and CDR2 as YFSETQ. V lost 4 bases, J lost 4 bases, and 4 bases stayed unmatched. CDR3 DNA: TGCGCCAGCAGCGGATGGACTAGCGGGGGAGAGACCCAGTACTTC. This codes for CASSGWTSGGETQYF.

This clonotype was detected many times. V is TRBV12-3 or TRBV12-4 and J is TRBJ2-7; 11 bases are shared with TRBD2. The trim removed 5 bases at V and 6 bases at J, leaving 9 bases unmatched. This CDR3 contains 15 residues. The CDR3 DNA sequence: TGTGCCAGCAGTCCGGATAGCGGGGGGGCCGTCGAGCAGTACTTC. Translation: CASSPDSGGAVEQYF.

This clonotype was observed at least ten times. The chain combines TRBV20-1 with TRBJ2-6; D is unclear. CDR1 is DFQATT and CDR2 is SNEGSKA in the germline V gene (reference sequence). Trimming stripped 3 bases from V and 2 bases from J, with 11 bases between. This CDR3 contains 15 residues. The CDR3 DNA sequence: TGCAGTGCTAGTGTTTCCAGCGCTGGGGCCAACGTCCTGACTTTC. Protein sequence: CSASVSSAGANVLTF.

This clonotype was recorded at least ten times. The chain employs TRBV20-1 and TRBJ1-5; 7 bases line up with TRBD1. Germline V CDR1 and CDR2: DFQATT, SNEGSKA (reference sequence). The CDR3 has 14 residues. V shed 5 bases, J shed 2 bases, and the junction held 6 bases outside the gene matches. CDR3 protein: CSARQGVGNQPQHF. The CDR3 DNA is TGCAGTGCTCGTCAGGGGGTAGGCAATCAGCCCCAGCATTTT.

Ten or more counts support this clonotype. The chain couples TRBV7-2 to TRBJ2-1; TRBD1 matches 7 bases. The junction had 8 bases not matched to a gene; V was cut back by 5 bases and J by 7 bases. Germline loops: CDR1 SGHTA, CDR2 FQGNSA. This CDR3 spans 14 amino acids. CDR3 amino acids: CASSKPGQRNEQFF. As DNA, the CDR3 is TGTGCCAGCAGCAAACCGGGACAGAGGAATGAGCAGTTCTTC.

This clonotype has at least ten counts. The chain has TRBV28 and TRBJ2-7; D ambiguous. Germline CDR1 MDHEN, CDR2 SYDVKM. V was pared by 3 bases and J by 4 bases, with 13 bases between. This CDR3 contains 14 residues. CDR3 coding DNA: TGTGCCAGCAGTTTCGGGCAGTTGGGATACGAGCAGTACTTC. It specifies CASSFGQLGYEQYF.

This clonotype has a count of ten or more. J is TRBJ2-2 and V is TRBV25-1, with 7 bases aligning to TRBD1. Trimming removed 2 bases from V and 3 bases from J; junction bases left unmatched: 6. CDR1 and CDR2 (germline): MGHDK, SYGVNS. CDR3 length: 16 residues. In DNA form, the CDR3 reads TGTGCCAGCAGTGAAAAGAGGGGACAGCACACCGGGGAGCTGTTTTTT. This encodes CASSEKRGQHTGELFF. The full variable domain, its missing parts supplied by reference TRBV25-1 and TRBJ2-2, is EADIYQTPRYLVIGTGKKITLECSQTMGHDKMYWYQQDPGMELHLIHYSYGVNSTEKGDLSSESTVSRIRTEHFPLTLESARPSHTSQYLCASSEKRGQHTGELFFGEGSRLTVL.